This note documents a single T cell receptor beta chain sequence. Germline V gene lookup returns CDR1 SGHTA and CDR2 FQGTGA. This CDR3 has 14 residues. V was shortened by 3 bases and J by 0 bases, with 7 bases between the two germline ends. This specimen comes from a study of control samples from healthy donors and cancer patients. Measured with immunoSEQ multiplex PCR; TCRdb has only the in-frame clones, and not every one. The sample shows 210,000 or so clones, 90% to 95% of them seen only once. The chain uses TRBV7-3 and TRBJ2-3; D possibly matches TRBD1 or TRBD2 (5 bases each). The sample comprised blood. The sequence derives from a man aged 25-40 years in good health. The CDR3 DNA reads TGTGCCAGCAGCTTCCGGGACAGCACAGATACGCAGTATTTT. Translated, it gives CASSFRDSTDTQYF.